This T cell receptor beta chain was recovered during a study of blood T cell repertoires in COVID-19. About the study: From T cells, B-cell-depleted T cells, or PBMCs came the material, which was cDNA or gDNA.

With 2 bases removed from V and 6 bases from J, the gap between germline ends came to 14 bases. The CDR3 totals 14 residues. Germline CDR1 is WSHSY and CDR2 is SAAADI. Profiling relied on immunoSEQ multiplex PCR, and the TCRdb table lists in-frame clones only, not all of them. The sample records some 25,000 clones, less than 90% being singletons. Sequencing used peripheral blood. The source is a man between 65 and 85 years old with COVID-19, enrolled during active disease. The chain has TRBV10-2 and TRBJ2-7; D is uncertain. CDR3 loop: CASSEPRELVEQYF. The DNA of the CDR3 is TGCGCCAGCAGTGAGCCGAGAGAGCTGGTCGAGCAGTACTTC.